Shown below are 16 T cell receptor beta chains from a single sample sequenced in a study of CD8+CD57+ T cells in acquired aplastic anemia. It was patients with CD8+CD57+ cell expansion by flow cytometry who were chosen for sequencing. Genomic DNA constituted the template upon which TCR beta VDJ and CDR3 profiling was performed. TCRdb independently ran MiXCR on the reads; one entry per CDR3 protein. The sample shows about 270,000 distinct CDR3 sequences, 82% of them seen only once. The sequencing input was sorted CD4+, CD8+, or CD8+CD57+ T cells (not recorded which) from PBMCs. The receptor set was obtained from a human donor with aplastic anemia.

The gene calls are TRBV15 and TRBJ2-1; 9 nucleotides align to TRBD1. From germline, CDR1 is LNHNV and CDR2 YYDKDF (reference sequence). The trim removed 3 bases at V and 9 bases at J, leaving 9 bases unmatched. The length of the CDR3 is 15 residues. CDR3 amino acids: CATSRGRQGETEQFF. The CDR3 DNA follows: TGTGCCACCAGCAGGGGTAGACAGGGGGAGACTGAGCAGTTCTTC.

On this clonotype itself: The junction shows a germline mismatch at one end, possibly a read error. J is TRBJ2-3 and V is TRBV9; the D gene is possibly TRBD2 (5 bases). From germline, CDR1 is SGDLS and CDR2 YYNGEE. The CDR3 is made up of 14 amino acids. DNA for the CDR3: TGTGCCAGCAGCGTAGGGGTAGCGAGCGATCAGCCCCATTTT. Its translation: CASSVGVASDQPHF.

The chain uses TRBV6-1 and TRBJ1-4; D uncertain. CDR1 and CDR2 (germline): MNHNS, SASEGT. This CDR3 contains 16 residues. With 3 bases removed from V and 3 bases from J, the gap between germline ends came to 14 bases. CDR3 region: CASSEGTRRANEKLFF. The CDR3 DNA reads TGTGCCAGCAGTGAGGGTACCCGAAGAGCTAATGAAAAACTGTTTTTT.

Comments on this clonotype: The conserved phenylalanine or tryptophan is not found at the CDR3 terminus, so this likely reflects a read error. It is unclear where the CDR3 begins or ends on the DNA, so no DNA is shown, and the CDR3 is as TCRdb lists it. This chain uses TRBV7-2 with TRBJ2-6; the table's D call, TRBD1, has no DNA check behind it. Germline V gene lookup returns CDR1 SGHTA and CDR2 FQGNSA. The CDR3 spans 16 amino acids, including both terminal residues. CDR3 in amino acids: CASSLAGTDGADAFFG.

The CDR3 DNA is TGTGCCACCAGCGGCCGGGGCCTAGCCCACGACCAGTACTACTTC. Encoded protein: CATSGRGLAHDQYYF. The chain joins TRBV15 to TRBJ2-7; perhaps D is TRBD1 or TRBD2 (5 bases each). The V end lost 5 bases, the J end lost 13 bases, and 27 bases lay between the germline ends. The CDR3 extends over 15 amino acids. Germline V lookup: CDR1 LNHNV, CDR2 YYDKDF (reference sequence).

Note on this clonotype: The CDR3 end shows no conserved phenylalanine or tryptophan, and so a read error is likely. No DNA is shown, since the ends of the CDR3 on it are uncertain; the CDR3 is the one TCRdb lists. The chain combines TRBV7-3 with TRBJ2-3; TRBD1, the table's D call, was not compared with the DNA. The CDR3 spans 13 amino acids, including both terminal residues. Per germline, CDR1 SGHTA and CDR2 FQGTGA. The CDR3 spells CASRERGTGTKFS.

This clonotype has a handful of counts. This rearrangement joins TRBV14 to TRBJ2-7, with 8 positions matching TRBD1. Germline CDR1 is SGHDN and CDR2 is FVKESK. Losses at the gene ends were 9 bases for V and 3 bases for J; bases not matched to a gene: 1. This CDR3 is 11 amino acids long. In DNA form, the CDR3 reads TGTGCCAGTGGACAGGGCTACGAGCAGTACGTC. As protein: CASGQGYEQYV.

The CDR3 region is CAGHGARETQYVQYV. CDR3 DNA: TGTGCCGGACACGGGGCTAGGGAGACCCAGTACGTGCAGTACGTC. V and J are TRBV7-9 and TRBJ2-7, with D tentatively TRBD1 or TRBD2 (5 bases each). Germline CDR1 is SEHNR and CDR2 is FQNEAQ (reference sequence). The CDR3 loop spans 15 amino acids.

This clonotype has just one count. Because it lacks the conserved phenylalanine or tryptophan at the end, this CDR3 is likely a read error. The rearrangement joins TRBV2 to TRBJ2-1; 7 bases are a match to TRBD2. CDR1 and CDR2 (germline): SNHLY, FYNNEI. V dropped 6 bases and J dropped 10; count of bases not matched to a gene: 12. This CDR3 is built from 14 residues. The CDR3 protein is CASSLAGTNTEQFV. The CDR3 DNA follows: TGTGCCAGCAGCTTGGCAGGGACTAACACGGAGCAGTTCGTC.

Of note for this clonotype: Lacking the conserved final phenylalanine or tryptophan, this CDR3 likely reflects a read error. The limits of the CDR3 on the DNA are not certain, so only TCRdb's listed CDR3 is given. This chain links TRBV7-9 with TRBJ2-3; TRBD1, the D gene given by the table, was not confirmed from the DNA. CDR1 and CDR2 (germline): SEHNR, FQNEAQ (reference sequence). Counting both end residues, the CDR3 totals 13 amino acids. CDR3 sequence: CASGVGGEEQQFV.

This sequence joins TRBV29-1 and TRBJ2-5, with TRBD2 as a possible D gene (6 bases). The CDR3 runs 13 residues. In germline, CDR1 is SQVTM, CDR2 ANQGSEA. The germline V and J ends were trimmed by 1 base and 5 bases, with 11 bases remaining between them. The CDR3 sequence: CSVEVGGTETQYF. CDR3 sequence (DNA): TGCAGCGTTGAAGTCGGGGGAACCGAGACCCAGTACTTC.

This chain joins TRBV20-1 and TRBJ1-5; D remains unclear. The CDR3 runs 14 residues. Trimming took off 0 bases at V and 5 bases at J, with 11 bases between the two ends. Germline V gives CDR1 DFQATT, CDR2 SNEGSKA (reference sequence). For the CDR3, the DNA is TGCAGTGCTAGAGAAGAGTTTGAGGATCAGCCCCAGCATTTT. As protein: CSAREEFEDQPQHF.

Worth noting for this clonotype: One end of the junction varies from germline; a read error may be responsible. The chain combines TRBV7-2 with TRBJ2-3; 11 bases are a match to TRBD1. CDR1 and CDR2 (germline): SGHTA, FQGNSA. This CDR3 spans 16 amino acids. Written as DNA, the CDR3 is TGTGCCAGTAGCTCTCGGACAGGGGGCGCGTCCGTTACGCAGTATTTT. Its protein is CASSSRTGGASVTQYF.

About this clonotype: This CDR3 fails to terminate in the conserved phenylalanine or tryptophan, so it likely reflects a read error. It is unclear where the CDR3 begins or ends on the DNA, so no DNA is shown, and the CDR3 is as TCRdb lists it. The chain links TRBV7-2 to TRBJ2-3; the table's D gene call, TRBD2, was not cross checked with the DNA. CDR1 SGHTA and CDR2 FQGNSA come from the germline V gene. The CDR3 length equals 13 residues, ends included. The CDR3 here is CASSLERDGPVYG.

In the case of this clonotype: As the CDR3 is not closed by the conserved phenylalanine or tryptophan, this likely results from a read error. No DNA is shown, since the ends of the CDR3 on it are uncertain; the CDR3 is the one TCRdb lists. The chain carries TRBV7-9 and TRBJ1-2; the table's TRBD1 call for D was not verified on the DNA. CDR1 is SEHNR, CDR2 FQNEAQ, per germline (reference sequence). The CDR3 is 13 residues long, counting both termini. The CDR3 is CAGQGDRETQYSG.

The chain uses TRBV5-1 and TRBJ2-7; D may be TRBD1 (6 bases). CDR3 length: 14 amino acids. Germline loops: CDR1 SGHRS, CDR2 YFSETQ. V lost 5 bases, J lost 7 bases, and 19 bases lay in between. The CDR3 protein is CASSYNDRTGEQYF. The CDR3 coding sequence is TGCGCCAGCAGTTATAACGACAGGACGGGGGAGCAGTACTTC.